Listed here is a single T cell receptor beta chain. In the original analysis: Researchers report that nucleated cell counts were estimated from reference gene primer amplification. Profiling relied on immunoSEQ multiplex PCR, and the TCRdb table lists in-frame clones only, not all of them. V, J and clone size reflect that table, while D and trimming were determined from the DNA. The top ten clones hold 1% of a sample with 350,000 to 400,000 clones, approximately 90% of them seen once. The V end lost 3 bases, the J end lost 6 bases, and 8 bases lay between the germline ends. The length of the CDR3 is 13 residues. This entry belongs to a study of blood T cell repertoires in COVID-19. For the study at large: The study drew acute and convalescent COVID-19 samples from the United States, Italy and Spain.

Participant-reported clinical history was the basis for cohort assignment. Sample: PBMCs or T cells enriched from blood (not recorded which). This rearrangement joins TRBV12-3 or TRBV12-4 to TRBJ2-2; no definite D call. This clonotype was sampled from a man aged 18 to 30 who had recovered from COVID-19. CDR3 protein: CASSFPPAGELFF. CDR3 sequence (DNA): TGTGCCAGCAGTTTCCCCCCGGCCGGGGAGCTGTTTTTT.